The present T cell receptor (beta chain) was sequenced within a study of T cells in Graves' hyperthyroidism and ophthalmopathy. Findings and limits, study-wide: Blood also showed most of the thyroid clonotypes that were expanded above 0.001.

RNA transcripts served as the template for amplifying TCR beta CDR3 regions. During a first-round RT-PCR of the TCR CDR3, the HTBI primer set was used. Each CDR3 protein gets one entry after TCRdb re-called the multiplex PCR reads with MiXCR. Among some 350,000 distinct CDR3 sequences, 20% to 30% were seen once, and the ten largest hold about 70%. The CDR3 has 15 amino acids. Looked up from germline, CDR1 is MNHEY and CDR2 is SMNVEV (reference sequence). To note about this clonotype: Its target is unknown. Mismatch with germline at one junction end may stem from a read error.

Disease duration under 2 months; hyperthyroidism patients were aged 18 to 65. The V call is TRBV27, the J call TRBJ2-7, with D hard to call. The receptor's source is a man aged 45-65 years with Graves' hyperthyroidism. Sequencing was performed on blood. DNA for the CDR3: TGTGCCACCAGTGATTCCGGACGGTACCCCTACGAGCAGTACTTC. The encoded protein is CATSDSGRYPYEQYF.